The T cell receptor beta chain under discussion was sequenced for a study of patients and donors after allogeneic stem cell transplantation. One entry per CDR3 protein, called by TCRdb with MiXCR from the RT-PCR reads. The data show around 150,000 distinct CDR3 sequences, roughly 35% seen once. This clonotype occurred a few times. The V end was cut by 2 bases, the J end by 7 bases, with 11 bases between. There are 13 residues in the CDR3. The V and J genes are TRBV12-3 or TRBV12-4 and TRBJ1-2; D perhaps matches TRBD1 (5 bases). Input material: blood, either unsorted or a sorted T cell fraction (not recorded which). This TCR came from a human donor who was either an allogeneic HSCT recipient or a stem cell or donor lymphocyte infusion donor (not recorded which). It is not recorded whose cells these are; they may come from a transplant donor. CDR3 protein: CASSLRAGFGYTF. Written as DNA, the CDR3 is TGTGCCAGCAGTTTACGTGCAGGGTTTGGCTACACCTTC.